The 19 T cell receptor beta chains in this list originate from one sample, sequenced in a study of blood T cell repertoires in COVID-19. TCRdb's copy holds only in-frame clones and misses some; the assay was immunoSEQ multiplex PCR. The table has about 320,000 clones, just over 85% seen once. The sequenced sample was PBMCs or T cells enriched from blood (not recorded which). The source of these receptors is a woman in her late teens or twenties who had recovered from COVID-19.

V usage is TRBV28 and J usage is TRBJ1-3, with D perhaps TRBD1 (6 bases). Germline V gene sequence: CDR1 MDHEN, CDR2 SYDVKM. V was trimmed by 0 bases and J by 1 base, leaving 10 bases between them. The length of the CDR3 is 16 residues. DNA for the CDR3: TGTGCCAGCAGTTTATGGGGGGCGAGGTCTGGAAACACCATATATTTT. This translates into CASSLWGARSGNTIYF.

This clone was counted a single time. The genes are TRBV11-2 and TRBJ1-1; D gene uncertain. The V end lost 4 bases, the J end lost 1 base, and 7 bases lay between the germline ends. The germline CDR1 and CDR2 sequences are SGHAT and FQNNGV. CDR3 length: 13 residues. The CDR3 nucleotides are TGTGCCAGCAGCTCACAACCGAACACTGAAGCTTTCTTT. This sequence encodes CASSSQPNTEAFF. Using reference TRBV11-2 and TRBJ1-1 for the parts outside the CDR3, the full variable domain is EAGVAQSPRYKIIEKRQSVAFWCNPISGHATLYWYQQILGQGPKLLIQFQNNGVVDDSQLPKDRFSAERLKGVDSTLKIQPAKLEDSAVYLCASSSQPNTEAFFGQGTRLTVV.

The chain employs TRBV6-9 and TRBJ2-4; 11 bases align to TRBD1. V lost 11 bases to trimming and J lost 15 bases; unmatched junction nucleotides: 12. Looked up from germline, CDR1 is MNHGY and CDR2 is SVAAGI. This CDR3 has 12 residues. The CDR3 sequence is CAGLGTGGFAYF. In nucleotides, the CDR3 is TGTGCCGGATTAGGGACAGGGGGTTTCGCGTACTTC.

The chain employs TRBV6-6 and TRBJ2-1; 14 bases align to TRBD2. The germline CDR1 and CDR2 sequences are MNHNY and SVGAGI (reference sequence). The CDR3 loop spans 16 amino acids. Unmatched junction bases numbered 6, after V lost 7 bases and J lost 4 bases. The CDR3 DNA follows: TGTGCCAGCACCGGACTAGCGGGGGGCCCGTACAATGAGCAGTTCTTC. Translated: CASTGLAGGPYNEQFF.

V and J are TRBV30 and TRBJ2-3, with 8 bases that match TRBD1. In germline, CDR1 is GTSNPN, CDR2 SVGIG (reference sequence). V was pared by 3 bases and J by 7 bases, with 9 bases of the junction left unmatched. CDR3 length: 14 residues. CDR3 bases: TGTGCCTGGAGGGGGACAGGCCCAGTGAATACGCAGTATTTT. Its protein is CAWRGTGPVNTQYF.

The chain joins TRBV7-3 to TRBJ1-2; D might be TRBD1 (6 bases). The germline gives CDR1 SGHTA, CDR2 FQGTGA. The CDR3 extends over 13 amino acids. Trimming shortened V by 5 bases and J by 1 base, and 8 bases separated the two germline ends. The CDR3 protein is CASSVDSNYGYTF. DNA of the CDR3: TGTGCCAGCAGCGTGGACAGTAACTATGGCTACACCTTC.

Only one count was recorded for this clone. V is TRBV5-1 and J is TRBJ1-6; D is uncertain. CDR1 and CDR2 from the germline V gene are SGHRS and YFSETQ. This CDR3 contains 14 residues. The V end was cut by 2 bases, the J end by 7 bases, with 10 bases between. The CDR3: CASSFTDSNSPLHF. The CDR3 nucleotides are TGCGCCAGCAGCTTTACAGATTCGAATTCACCCCTCCACTTT.

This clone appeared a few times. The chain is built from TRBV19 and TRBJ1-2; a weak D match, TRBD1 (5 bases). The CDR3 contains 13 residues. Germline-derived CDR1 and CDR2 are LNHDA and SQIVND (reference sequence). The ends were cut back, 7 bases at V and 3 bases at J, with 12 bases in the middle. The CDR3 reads CASIGRADYGYTF. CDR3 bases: TGTGCCAGTATCGGCAGGGCCGACTATGGCTACACCTTC.

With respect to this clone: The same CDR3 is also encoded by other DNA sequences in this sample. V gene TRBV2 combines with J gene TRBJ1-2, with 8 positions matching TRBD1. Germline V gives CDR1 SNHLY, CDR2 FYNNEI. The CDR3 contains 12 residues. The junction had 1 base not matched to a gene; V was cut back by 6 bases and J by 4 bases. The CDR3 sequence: CASSGQGYGYTF. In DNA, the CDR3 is TGTGCCAGCAGCGGACAGGGCTATGGCTACACCTTC.

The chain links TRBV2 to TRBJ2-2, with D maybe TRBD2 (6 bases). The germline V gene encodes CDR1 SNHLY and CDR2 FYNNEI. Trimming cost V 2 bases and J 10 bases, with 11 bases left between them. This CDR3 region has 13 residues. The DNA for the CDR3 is TGTGCCAGCAGTGAACGGGGGAGCGAGGAGCTGTTTTTT. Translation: CASSERGSEELFF.

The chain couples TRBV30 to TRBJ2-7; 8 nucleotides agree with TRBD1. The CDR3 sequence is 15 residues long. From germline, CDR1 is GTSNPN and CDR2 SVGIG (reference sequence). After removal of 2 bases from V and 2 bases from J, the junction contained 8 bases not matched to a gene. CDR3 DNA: TGTGCCTGGAGTTTCCCGGACAGGGCCACCTACGAGCAGTACTTC. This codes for CAWSFPDRATYEQYF.

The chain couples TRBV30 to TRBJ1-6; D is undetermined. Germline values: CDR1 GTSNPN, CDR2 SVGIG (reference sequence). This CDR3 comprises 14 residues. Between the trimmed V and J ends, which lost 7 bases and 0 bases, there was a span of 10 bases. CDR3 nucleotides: TGTGCCTTGAGCGAGAGCTCCTATAATTCACCCCTCCACTTT. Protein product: CALSESSYNSPLHF. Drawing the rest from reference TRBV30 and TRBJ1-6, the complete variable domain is SQTIHQWPATLVQPVGSPLSLECTVEGTSNPNLYWYRQAAGRGLQLLFYSVGIGQISSEVPQNLSASRPQDRQFILSSKKLLLSDSGFYLCALSESSYNSPLHFGNGTRLTVT.

The CDR3 DNA is TGCAGTGCTAGTTTAGCCGGGGGGCCCCACTACAATGAGCAGTTCTTC. Translation gives CSASLAGGPHYNEQFF. This chain links TRBV20-1 with TRBJ2-1, with D maybe TRBD2 (7 bases). The CDR3 runs 16 residues. V lost 3 bases, J lost 3 bases, and 18 bases lay in between. CDR1 and CDR2 from the germline V gene are DFQATT and SNEGSKA (reference sequence).

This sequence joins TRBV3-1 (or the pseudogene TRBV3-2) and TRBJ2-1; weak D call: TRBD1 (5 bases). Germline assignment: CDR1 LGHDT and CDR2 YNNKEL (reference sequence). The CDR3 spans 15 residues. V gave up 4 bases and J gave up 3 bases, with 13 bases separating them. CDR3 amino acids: CASSLSKDSYNEQFF. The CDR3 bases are TGTGCCAGCAGCCTCTCTAAAGACAGCTACAATGAGCAGTTCTTC.

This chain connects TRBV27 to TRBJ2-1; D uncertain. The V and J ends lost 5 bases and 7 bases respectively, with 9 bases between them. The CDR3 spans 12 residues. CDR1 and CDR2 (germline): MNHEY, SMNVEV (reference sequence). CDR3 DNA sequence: TGTGCCAGCAGTGTCAGTCAGAATGAGCAGTTCTTC. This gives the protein CASSVSQNEQFF.

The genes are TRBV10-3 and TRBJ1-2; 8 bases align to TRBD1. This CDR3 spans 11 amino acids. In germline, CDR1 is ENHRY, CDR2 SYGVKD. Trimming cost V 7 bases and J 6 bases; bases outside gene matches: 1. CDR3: CAITGGDGYTF. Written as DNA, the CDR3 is TGTGCCATCACAGGGGGCGATGGCTACACCTTC.

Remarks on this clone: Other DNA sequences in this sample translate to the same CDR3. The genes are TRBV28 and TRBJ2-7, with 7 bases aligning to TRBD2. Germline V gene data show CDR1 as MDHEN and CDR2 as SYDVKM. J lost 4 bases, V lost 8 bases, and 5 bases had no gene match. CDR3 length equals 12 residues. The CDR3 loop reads CASRVGGYEQYF. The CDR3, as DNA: TGTGCCAGCCGGGTGGGAGGGTACGAGCAGTACTTC. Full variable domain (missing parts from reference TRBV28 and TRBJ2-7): DVKVTQSSRYLVKRTGEKVFLECVQDMDHENMFWYRQDPGLGLRLIYFSYDVKMKEKGDIPEGYSVSREKKERFSLILESASTNQTSMYLCASRVGGYEQYFGPGTRLTVT.

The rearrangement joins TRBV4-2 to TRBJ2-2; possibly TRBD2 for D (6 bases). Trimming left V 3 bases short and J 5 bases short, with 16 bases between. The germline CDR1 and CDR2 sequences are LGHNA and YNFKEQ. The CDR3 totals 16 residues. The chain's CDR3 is CASSHGLPPWTGELFF. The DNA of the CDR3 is TGTGCCAGCAGCCATGGACTACCCCCCTGGACCGGGGAGCTGTTTTTT.

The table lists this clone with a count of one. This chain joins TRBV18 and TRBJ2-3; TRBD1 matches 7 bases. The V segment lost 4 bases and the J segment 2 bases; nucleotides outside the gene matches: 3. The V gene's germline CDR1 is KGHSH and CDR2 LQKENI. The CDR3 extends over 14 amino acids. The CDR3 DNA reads TGTGCCAGCTCACGACAGGGTACCACAGATACGCAGTATTTT. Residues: CASSRQGTTDTQYF.